This TCR beta chain is drawn from a study of graft-versus-host responses after intestinal transplantation. Data came from immunoSEQ multiplex PCR; TCRdb stores just in-frame clones and leaves some out. The sample shows roughly 90,000 clones, about nine tenths of them seen only once. Comments on this clone: What it binds is not known.

Per germline, CDR1 LNHNV and CDR2 YYDKDF (reference sequence). The V end lost 2 bases, the J end lost 4 bases, and 11 bases lay between the germline ends. CDR3 size: 14 residues. The TCR was taken from a human donor who received an intestinal transplant. The sequences come from unstimulated CD8+ T cells sorted from spleen or lymph node cells, collected before intestinal transplant. V usage is TRBV15 and J usage is TRBJ1-2, with D maybe TRBD1 (5 bases). The CDR3, as DNA: TGTGCCACCAGCAGATCGGGGACGGCCTATGGCTACACCTTC. It encodes CATSRSGTAYGYTF. The variable domain in full, with the rest retrieved from reference TRBV15 and TRBJ1-2, is DAMVIQNPRYQVTQFGKPVTLSCSQTLNHNVMYWYQQKSSQAPKLLFHYYDKDFNNEADTPDNFQSRRPNTSFCFLDIRSPGLGDTAMYLCATSRSGTAYGYTFGSGTRLTVV.